This passage covers 19 T cell receptor beta chains from one sample sequenced in a study of T-cell reconstitution after alpha-beta-depleted transplantation in children. Preparation of the TCRbeta library was carried out with unique molecular identifiers. One entry per CDR3 protein, called by TCRdb with MiXCR from the PCR reads. The sample shows about 100,000 distinct CDR3 sequences, about 7.5% of them seen only once. The sample was PBMCs, taken before TCRalphabeta/CD19-depleted stem cell transplant. These TCRs come from a boy between 2 and 10 years old with acute lymphoblastic leukemia, due to receive a stem cell transplant.

This chain links TRBV2 with TRBJ2-7; D unresolved. Germline V gene data show CDR1 as SNHLY and CDR2 as FYNNEI. The V and J ends lost 2 bases and 2 bases respectively, with 10 bases between them. This CDR3 has 14 residues. The CDR3 bases are TGTGCCAGCAGTGAAAGGCGGAGCCCCTACGAGCAGTACTTC. Translation gives CASSERRSPYEQYF.

This clonotype was counted many times. This chain links TRBV6-1 with TRBJ2-3; TRBD1 might be the D (6 bases). The CDR3 sequence is 13 residues long. The V gene's germline CDR1 is MNHNS and CDR2 SASEGT. Trimming left V 6 bases short and J 3 bases short, with 10 bases between. The CDR3 loop reads CASRGRGTDTQYF. CDR3 DNA: TGTGCCAGCAGGGGCAGGGGAACAGATACGCAGTATTTT.

Only a few counts were recorded for this clonotype. The chain has TRBV5-1 and TRBJ1-6; D is uncertain. Germline CDR1 and CDR2: SGHRS and YFSETQ. The CDR3 length is 13 residues. V was clipped by 4 bases and J by 8 bases, with 10 bases between them. This CDR3 is CASSDADYSPLHF. In DNA, the CDR3 is TGCGCCAGCAGCGACGCTGATTATTCACCCCTCCACTTT.

This clonotype was seen ten or more times. The V and J genes are TRBV20-1 and TRBJ2-1, with a possible D match to TRBD2 (7 bases). The germline V gene encodes CDR1 DFQATT and CDR2 SNEGSKA (reference sequence). Trimming removed 3 bases at V and 0 bases at J, with 15 bases between. The CDR3 is made up of 16 amino acids. DNA of the CDR3: TGCAGTGCTAGGCCCCGGCGGGGGCCCTCCTACAATGAGCAGTTCTTC. This sequence encodes CSARPRRGPSYNEQFF.

This clonotype has more than one count but fewer than ten. The chain is built from TRBV5-1 and TRBJ2-4; no clear D. The V gene lost 9 bases and the J gene lost 3 bases, with 13 bases spanning the gap. The CDR3 length is 13 residues. Germline-derived CDR1 and CDR2 are SGHRS and YFSETQ. This CDR3 reads CATPRSFKNIQYF. The CDR3 nucleotides read TGCGCCACCCCGAGGTCCTTCAAAAACATTCAGTACTTC.

This clonotype occurred many times. The CDR3 loop is CASSLGPTQGEQFF. The CDR3 DNA follows: TGTGCCAGCAGCTTGGGGCCAACTCAGGGGGAGCAGTTCTTC. J is TRBJ2-1 and V is TRBV5-5, with D tentatively TRBD1 (6 bases). V lost 0 bases, J lost 10 bases, and 14 bases lay in between. Per the germline V gene, CDR1 is SGHKS and CDR2 is YYEKEE (reference sequence). This CDR3 region has 14 residues.

At least ten counts were recorded for this clonotype. The chain employs TRBV25-1 and TRBJ1-6, with unresolved D. Germline CDR1 is MGHDK and CDR2 is SYGVNS. The V end lost 4 bases, the J end lost 6 bases, and 10 bases lay between the germline ends. CDR3 size: 14 residues. The CDR3 DNA reads TGTGCCAGCAGTGCCCACAGTGGTAATTCACCCCTCCACTTT. Translation gives CASSAHSGNSPLHF. Variable domain in full (rest from reference TRBV25-1 and TRBJ1-6): EADIYQTPRYLVIGTGKKITLECSQTMGHDKMYWYQQDPGMELHLIHYSYGVNSTEKGDLSSESTVSRIRTEHFPLTLESARPSHTSQYLCASSAHSGNSPLHFGNGTRLTVT.

A few counts support this clonotype. The rearrangement links TRBV28 to TRBJ2-5; TRBD1 agrees at 7 bases. Germline assignment: CDR1 MDHEN and CDR2 SYDVKM. V shed 2 bases, J shed 5 bases, and the junction held 8 bases outside the gene matches. The CDR3 spans 15 residues. CDR3 sequence: CASSLAYRGQETQYF. The CDR3 DNA reads as TGTGCCAGCAGTTTAGCTTACAGGGGACAGGAGACCCAGTACTTC.

This chain connects TRBV20-1 to TRBJ1-2; TRBD1 might be the D (5 bases). The CDR3 is 12 amino acids. V was cut by 5 bases and J by 6 bases, with 13 bases left in between. Germline CDR1 is DFQATT and CDR2 is SNEGSKA (reference sequence). CDR3 sequence: CSAARDVDGYTF. The CDR3 nucleotides are TGCAGTGCTGCGCGGGACGTCGATGGCTACACCTTC.

This clonotype was counted at least ten times. The chain employs TRBV15 and TRBJ1-5; D is uncertain. Deletions cut 0 bases from V and 0 bases from J, with 6 bases between. There are 15 residues in the CDR3. The V gene's germline CDR1 is LNHNV and CDR2 YYDKDF (reference sequence). CDR3 DNA: TGTGCCACCAGCAGAGAGAGGTATAGCAATCAGCCCCAGCATTTT. As protein: CATSRERYSNQPQHF. Full variable domain (missing parts from reference TRBV15 and TRBJ1-5): DAMVIQNPRYQVTQFGKPVTLSCSQTLNHNVMYWYQQKSSQAPKLLFHYYDKDFNNEADTPDNFQSRRPNTSFCFLDIRSPGLGDTAMYLCATSRERYSNQPQHFGDGTRLSIL.

This clonotype was seen more than once but under ten times. The chain couples TRBV11-3 to TRBJ1-5; the D gene is possibly TRBD1 (5 bases). This CDR3 is 18 amino acids long. V shed 2 bases and J shed 7 bases, with 24 bases lying between them. CDR1 SGHNT and CDR2 YENEEA come from the germline V gene. CDR3 amino acids: CASSLREAGRGSRQPQHF. CDR3 coding DNA: TGTGCCAGCAGCTTACGGGAGGCGGGGCGGGGGAGTAGGCAGCCCCAGCATTTT.

Details on this clonotype: One base away lies a much larger clone, so this may be a sequencing read error. The chain has TRBV20-1 and TRBJ1-1, with 11 nucleotides matching TRBD1. The germline V gene encodes CDR1 DFQATT and CDR2 SNEGSKA (reference sequence). The CDR3 is 16 amino acids. CDR3 DNA: TGCACTGCTCAGGGCGGGACAGGGGGGTCGAACACTGAAGCTTTCTTT. It specifies CTAQGGTGGSNTEAFF.

This clonotype was observed many times. The chain couples TRBV7-2 to TRBJ2-7, with 8 bases fitting TRBD1. Germline assignment: CDR1 SGHTA and CDR2 FQGNSA. The V gene end was trimmed by 4 bases and the J gene end by 5 bases; junction bases not matched to a gene: 7. This CDR3 has 14 residues. The CDR3 here is CASSSTGVRHEQYF. The CDR3 nucleotides are TGTGCCAGCAGCTCGACAGGGGTGCGGCACGAGCAGTACTTC.

This sequence joins TRBV25-1 and TRBJ2-1; D could derive from TRBD1 or TRBD2 (6 bases each). Germline-derived CDR1 and CDR2 are MGHDK and SYGVNS. CDR3 size: 14 residues. The V end lost 6 bases, the J end lost 2 bases, and 11 bases lay between the germline ends. CDR3 bases: TGTGCCAGCAGGGGGGCTAGCGCCTACAATGAGCAGTTCTTC. Translated: CASRGASAYNEQFF.

This clonotype was counted many times. This chain connects TRBV12-3 or TRBV12-4 to TRBJ2-3; D is perhaps TRBD1 (5 bases). V was trimmed by 9 bases and J by 4 bases, leaving 11 bases between them. The CDR3 has 12 amino acids. CDR3 bases: TGTGCCAGTCAGGGTGGGGCAGATACGCAGTATTTT. As protein: CASQGGADTQYF.

This clonotype appeared a few times. V is TRBV20-1 and J is TRBJ2-4; D is ambiguous. The germline CDR1 and CDR2 sequences are DFQATT and SNEGSKA (reference sequence). V dropped 0 bases and J dropped 0 bases, with 6 bases sitting between them. The CDR3 has 14 amino acids. The CDR3 sequence is CSARDLVAKNIQYF. In DNA form, the CDR3 reads TGCAGTGCTAGAGATCTCGTAGCCAAAAACATTCAGTACTTC.

This clonotype was observed many times. V usage is TRBV2 and J usage is TRBJ2-7; D tentatively reads TRBD1 or TRBD2 (5 bases each). V was cut by 8 bases and J by 1 base, with 12 bases left in between. Per germline, CDR1 SNHLY and CDR2 FYNNEI. CDR3 length equals 13 residues. In nucleotides, the CDR3 is TGTGCCAGCCACGGGGCCTCATCCTACGAGCAGTACTTC. Protein product: CASHGASSYEQYF.

This clonotype was observed at least ten times. Its ends do not fully match the called genes, so a read error is possible. This chain links TRBV7-7 with TRBJ2-3, with D possibly matching TRBD1 (5 bases). Per germline, CDR1 SSHAT and CDR2 FNYEAQ (reference sequence). This CDR3 comprises 15 residues. This CDR3 is CASSLGVGRADTQYF. In nucleotides, the CDR3 is TGTGCTAGCAGCTTAGGGGTCGGCCGGGCAGATACGCAGTATTTT.

This clonotype was detected many times. The J gene is TRBJ1-5, the V gene TRBV28; D possibly corresponds to TRBD1 (5 bases). This CDR3 region has 14 residues. Germline V gene data show CDR1 as MDHEN and CDR2 as SYDVKM. V gave up 6 bases and J gave up 1 base, with 10 bases separating them. CDR3 DNA sequence: TGTGCCAGCAGGGAGCCAGGGAGCAATCAGCCCCAGCATTTT. It yields the protein CASREPGSNQPQHF.